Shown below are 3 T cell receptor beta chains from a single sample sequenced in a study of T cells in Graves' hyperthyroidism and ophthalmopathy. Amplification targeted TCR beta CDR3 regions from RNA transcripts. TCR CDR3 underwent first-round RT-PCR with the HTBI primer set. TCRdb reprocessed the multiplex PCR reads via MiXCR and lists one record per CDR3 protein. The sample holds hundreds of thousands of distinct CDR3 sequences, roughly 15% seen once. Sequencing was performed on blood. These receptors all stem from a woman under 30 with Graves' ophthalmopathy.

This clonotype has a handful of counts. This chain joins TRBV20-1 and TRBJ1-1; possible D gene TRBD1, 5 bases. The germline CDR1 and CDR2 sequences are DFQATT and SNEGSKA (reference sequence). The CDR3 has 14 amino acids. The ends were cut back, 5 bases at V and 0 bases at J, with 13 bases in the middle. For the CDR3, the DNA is TGCAGTGCTTTCCCGGGACCCCTGAACACTGAAGCTTTCTTT. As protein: CSAFPGPLNTEAFF.

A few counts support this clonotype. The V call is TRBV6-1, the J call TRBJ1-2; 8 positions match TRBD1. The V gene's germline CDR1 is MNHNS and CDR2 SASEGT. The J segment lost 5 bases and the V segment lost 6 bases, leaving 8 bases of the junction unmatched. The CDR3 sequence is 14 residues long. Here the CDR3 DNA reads TGTGCCAGCAGCACCAACGACAGGGGTTATGGCTACACCTTC. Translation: CASSTNDRGYGYTF.

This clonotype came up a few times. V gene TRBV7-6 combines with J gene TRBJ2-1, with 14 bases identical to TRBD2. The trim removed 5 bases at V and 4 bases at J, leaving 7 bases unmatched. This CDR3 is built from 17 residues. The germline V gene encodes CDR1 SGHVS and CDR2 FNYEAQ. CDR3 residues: CASSGSGLAGDYNEQFF. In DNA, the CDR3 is TGTGCCAGCAGCGGATCGGGACTAGCGGGGGATTACAATGAGCAGTTCTTC.